What follows are 20 T cell receptor beta chains derived from one specimen sequenced in a study of spatial heterogeneity in lung cancer. TCRdb reanalysed the 5' RACE reads using MiXCR and keeps one entry per CDR3 protein. The data contain about 440 distinct CDR3 sequences, 22% of them singletons. Described time point: sample taken at primary tumor resection. The source material was normal lung tissue next to the tumor, sampled at surgery. The receptors shown here come from a male donor with early-stage non-small cell lung cancer.

This sequence joins TRBV9 and TRBJ2-7; 7 nucleotides align to TRBD1. V gave up 3 bases and J gave up 5 bases; unmatched junction bases: 8. This CDR3 region has 14 residues. Germline CDR1 and CDR2: SGDLS and YYNGEE. The CDR3 coding sequence is TGTGCCAGCAGCGCCGCGTACAGGGGCAACGAGCAGTACTTC. Amino acids: CASSAAYRGNEQYF.

CDR3 amino acids: CASSERDRDEQYF. The CDR3 DNA sequence: TGTGCCAGCAGTGAACGGGACAGGGACGAGCAGTACTTC. The rearrangement links TRBV6-1 to TRBJ2-7, with 9 bases lining up with TRBD1. This CDR3 is 13 amino acids long. Trimming cost V 2 bases and J 5 bases; bases outside gene matches: 1. Germline V gene lookup returns CDR1 MNHNS and CDR2 SASEGT.

The J gene is TRBJ2-5, the V gene TRBV7-9, with D perhaps matching TRBD1 (5 bases). Germline V gene lookup returns CDR1 SEHNR and CDR2 FQNEAQ (reference sequence). This CDR3 comprises 15 residues. Trimming pared 5 bases from V and 5 bases from J, leaving 18 bases between. CDR3 sequence: CASSIGAAGMETQYF. In DNA form, the CDR3 reads TGTGCCAGCAGCATAGGCGCCGCAGGGATGGAGACCCAGTACTTC.

The rearrangement joins TRBV27 to TRBJ2-1, with 7 bases lining up with TRBD2. The germline gives CDR1 MNHEY, CDR2 SMNVEV (reference sequence). V was pared by 1 base and J by 14 bases, with 8 bases of the junction left unmatched. The CDR3 has 13 residues. This chain's CDR3 is CASSLYGGTQEFF. CDR3 bases: TGTGCCAGCAGTTTATACGGGGGGACGCAGGAGTTCTTC.

The gene calls are TRBV2 and TRBJ2-5, with D uncertain. V was pared by 3 bases and J by 2 bases, with 4 bases between. Germline V gives CDR1 SNHLY, CDR2 FYNNEI. The CDR3 is 12 amino acids. The CDR3 is CASSEQQETQYF. The CDR3 DNA sequence: TGTGCCAGCAGTGAGCAACAAGAGACCCAGTACTTC.

This rearrangement joins TRBV5-4 to TRBJ2-1; the D is unclear. CDR3 length equals 13 residues. Germline V lookup: CDR1 SGHNT, CDR2 YYREEE (reference sequence). Trimming cost V 0 bases and J 8 bases, with 9 bases left between them. CDR3 region: CASSLVSIDEQFF. The CDR3 coding sequence is TGTGCCAGCAGCTTGGTCAGTATTGATGAGCAGTTCTTC.

This clonotype is labeled as medium-sized. The rearrangement links TRBV28 to TRBJ2-5; D gene unclear. Germline V gene sequence: CDR1 MDHEN, CDR2 SYDVKM. The CDR3 is 10 residues long. The V end lost 6 bases, the J end lost 3 bases, and 2 bases lay between the germline ends. CDR3 sequence: CASRKETQYF. Here the CDR3 DNA reads TGTGCCAGCAGGAAAGAGACCCAGTACTTC.

By share of the sample, this clonotype is large. V usage is TRBV7-9 and J usage is TRBJ1-5; 7 nucleotides align to TRBD1. The CDR3 is made up of 15 amino acids. V lost 4 bases and J lost 2; bases outside the gene matches: 5. Germline V gene data show CDR1 as SEHNR and CDR2 as FQNEAQ (reference sequence). The CDR3 region is CASSSTGSGNQPQHF. CDR3 nucleotide sequence: TGTGCCAGCAGCTCGACAGGGTCAGGCAATCAGCCCCAGCATTTT.

This clonotype has at least ten counts. The CDR3 nucleotides are TGTGCCACTGGCGCGGGCTACTCTGGGGCCAACGTCCTGACTTTC. Its translation is CATGAGYSGANVLTF. The rearrangement uses TRBV19 and TRBJ2-6; a weak D match, TRBD2 (5 bases). The V gene lost 10 bases and the J gene lost 0 bases, with 13 bases spanning the gap. CDR1 LNHDA and CDR2 SQIVND come from the germline V gene (reference sequence). This CDR3 spans 15 amino acids.

The chain has TRBV6-2 or TRBV6-3 and TRBJ2-2; the D is unclear. CDR1 is MNHEY and CDR2 is SVGEGT in the germline V gene. The CDR3 loop spans 10 amino acids. Trimming took 6 bases from V and 8 from J, leaving 4 bases between them. The CDR3 DNA sequence: TGTGCCAGCAGGGATGGGGAGCTGTTTTTT. This encodes CASRDGELFF.

The chain carries TRBV7-6 and TRBJ2-5; 12 bases are a match to TRBD1. The CDR3 is 16 amino acids. Looked up from germline, CDR1 is SGHVS and CDR2 is FNYEAQ. V dropped 5 bases and J dropped 4; count of bases not matched to a gene: 8. CDR3 region: CASSPLGTGGVETQYF. The CDR3 bases are TGTGCCAGCAGCCCTCTGGGGACAGGGGGCGTAGAGACCCAGTACTTC.

A few counts support this clonotype. The chain employs TRBV4-3 and TRBJ1-2, with TRBD1 matching 9 bases. The CDR3 extends over 13 amino acids. The trim removed 4 bases at V and 4 bases at J, leaving 1 base unmatched. Germline V gene data show CDR1 as LGHNA and CDR2 as YSLEER. CDR3 nucleotides: TGCGCCAGCAGCCGGGACAGGGCCTATGGCTACACCTTC. Translated, it gives CASSRDRAYGYTF.

This clonotype is labeled large. The chain carries TRBV5-1 and TRBJ1-6; D uncertain. Trimming pared 0 bases from V and 7 bases from J, leaving 11 bases between. The CDR3 runs 15 residues. The germline CDR1 and CDR2 sequences are SGHRS and YFSETQ. The chain's CDR3 is CASSLESDGNSPLHF. CDR3 nucleotide sequence: TGCGCCAGCAGCTTGGAATCCGATGGGAATTCACCCCTCCACTTT.

This clonotype was recorded a few times. The chain has TRBV7-2 and TRBJ2-3, with 9 bases identical to TRBD1. J was trimmed by 6 bases and V by 5 bases; bases with no gene match: 15. Germline V CDR1 and CDR2: SGHTA, FQGNSA. The CDR3 is 17 amino acids. The CDR3 protein is CASSKTGTGSSSDTQYF. CDR3 nucleotide sequence: TGTGCCAGCAGCAAAACCGGGACAGGGTCCTCTTCCGATACGCAGTATTTT.

A remark on this clonotype: Since no conserved phenylalanine or tryptophan closes the CDR3, a read error is the likely cause. J is TRBJ2-5 and V is TRBV7-8, with 7 nucleotides matching TRBD2. After removal of 1 base from V and 2 bases from J, the junction contained 7 bases not matched to a gene. The CDR3 is made up of 16 amino acids. From germline, CDR1 is SGHVS and CDR2 FQNEAQ. The chain's CDR3 is CASSLVVTSLQETQYL. The CDR3 region has the DNA TGTGCCAGCAGCTTAGTGGTGACTAGCCTACAAGAGACCCAGTACTTG.

This clonotype was seen a few times. The V gene is TRBV6-2 or TRBV6-3, the J gene TRBJ2-3; D tentatively fits TRBD1 or TRBD2 (7 bases each). Germline values: CDR1 MNHEY, CDR2 SVGEGT. The V gene lost 5 bases and the J gene lost 6 bases, with 21 bases spanning the gap. The length of the CDR3 is 16 residues. CDR3 sequence: CASSETTGRGPDTQYF. The CDR3 DNA reads as TGTGCCAGCAGTGAAACCACAGGGAGGGGGCCGGATACGCAGTATTTT.

By frequency in the sample, this clonotype is large. The rearrangement links TRBV7-2 to TRBJ2-6; D unresolved. CDR1 SGHTA and CDR2 FQGNSA come from the germline V gene. The CDR3 totals 18 residues. Trimming left V 3 bases short and J 0 bases short, with 15 bases between. The CDR3 sequence is CASSLSRVMPSGANVLTF. In DNA form, the CDR3 reads TGTGCCAGCAGCTTGAGTAGAGTTATGCCCTCTGGGGCCAACGTCCTGACTTTC.

By frequency in the sample, this clonotype is large (0.1 to 1%). V and J are TRBV18 and TRBJ2-1; D might be TRBD1 (5 bases). CDR1 is KGHSH and CDR2 is LQKENI in the germline V gene. The CDR3 covers 16 residues. With 0 bases removed from V and 8 bases from J, the gap between germline ends came to 17 bases. CDR3 DNA sequence: TGTGCCAGCTCACCACCGGTTTCCGGGCAGGGCGATGAGCAGTTCTTC. It yields the protein CASSPPVSGQGDEQFF.

This clonotype is deemed large. This rearrangement joins TRBV6-6 to TRBJ2-5; D is unclear. The CDR3 runs 14 residues. V was trimmed by 6 bases and J by 5 bases, leaving 16 bases between them. Germline V gene data show CDR1 as MNHNY and CDR2 as SVGAGI (reference sequence). CDR3 loop: CASSSGGSVETQYF. CDR3 nucleotide sequence: TGTGCCAGCAGCTCCGGTGGAAGCGTGGAGACCCAGTACTTC.

The J gene is TRBJ2-5, the V gene TRBV4-3; 8 bases are shared with TRBD1. V shed 1 base and J 5 bases; nucleotides not matched to a gene: 18. This CDR3 has 19 residues. Germline V gene lookup returns CDR1 LGHNA and CDR2 YSLEER. As DNA, the CDR3 is TGCGCCAGCAGCCAAGGGTTTCTGGGACAGGTTACCAGTTCGGAGACCCAGTACTTC. It is translated as CASSQGFLGQVTSSETQYF.